Detailed here is one T cell receptor (beta chain). Its antigen remains unknown. V was trimmed by 1 base and J by 7 bases, leaving 9 bases between them. Germline CDR1 is SGHRS and CDR2 is YFSETQ. This CDR3 has 12 residues. The data stem from a study of T cell repertoires in cytomegalovirus infection. Study-level background: Public signatures in TCR beta pointed to CMV infection and matching HLA type. The study's findings and limits: Ex vivo, HLA-C-restricted CMV-specific TCR beta clonotypes prevailed over the rest of the response. Adding up the frequency of public TCR beta families identified people who carried CMV plus the relevant HLA.

TCRdb analysed the reads with MiXCR anew, one entry per CDR3 protein. The sample consists of around 800,000 distinct CDR3 sequences, 32% of them appearing once. The sequence derives from a human donor in good health (CMV status not recorded). Some clones in this sample may be carry-over from other donors' samples. The rearrangement links TRBV5-1 to TRBJ2-7; D is undetermined. This material consisted of cultured CD8+ T cells from PBMCs, taken from culture after CMV antigen stimulation. The CDR3, as DNA: TGCGCCAGCAGCTTGAATGGATGGGAGCAGTACTTC. This translates into CASSLNGWEQYF.